The present entry profiles one T cell receptor (beta chain) with its context. Its antigen remains unidentified. One junction end does not reproduce the germline sequence, and a read error may be involved. This entry is derived from a study of blood T cells in healthy people across ages. Using a J-beta primer mix together with a sample-barcoded 5' primer, a second PCR was run for roughly 6 to 12 cycles. TCRdb re-called the 5' RACE reads with MiXCR, one entry per CDR3 protein. The sample includes 700,000 to 800,000 distinct CDR3 sequences, more than 40% of them seen just once. General study points: Since the PBMCs were unsorted, naive and antigen-experienced cells could not be conclusively compared.

CDR1 ENHRY and CDR2 SYGVKD come from the germline V gene. This CDR3 has 15 amino acids. The chain has TRBV10-3 and TRBJ2-1; 7 bases are shared with TRBD1. Sequencing used blood. This receptor was taken from an older woman in good health. This CDR3 is CVIEGRTGGTNEQFF. CDR3 DNA: TGTGTCATCGAAGGACGGACAGGTGGGACCAATGAGCAGTTCTTC.